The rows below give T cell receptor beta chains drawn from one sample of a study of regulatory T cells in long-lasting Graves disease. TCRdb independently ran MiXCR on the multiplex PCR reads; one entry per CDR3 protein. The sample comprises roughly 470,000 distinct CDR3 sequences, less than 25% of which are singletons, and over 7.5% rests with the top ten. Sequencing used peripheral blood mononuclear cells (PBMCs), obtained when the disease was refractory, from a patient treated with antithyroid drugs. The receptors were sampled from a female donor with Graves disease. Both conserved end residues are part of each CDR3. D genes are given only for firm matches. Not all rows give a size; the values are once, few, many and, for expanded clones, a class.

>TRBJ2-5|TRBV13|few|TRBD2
CASSLGVAGGPWETQYF
TGTGCCAGCAGCTTAGGGGTCGCGGGAGGGCCATGGGAGACCCAGTACTTC
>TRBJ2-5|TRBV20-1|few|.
CSASGLRGAGAVETQYF
TGCAGTGCTAGTGGATTGAGGGGCGCGGGGGCTGTAGAGACCCAGTACTTC
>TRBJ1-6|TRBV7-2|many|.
CASSFVAGSNNSPLHF
TGTGCCAGCAGCTTTGTCGCAGGGTCAAACAATTCACCCCTCCACTTT
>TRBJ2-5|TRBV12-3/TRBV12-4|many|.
CASSLFLLTRLQETQYF
TGTGCCAGCAGTTTATTTTTGCTGACTAGATTACAAGAGACCCAGTACTTC
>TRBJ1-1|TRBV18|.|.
CASSPESDSNTEAFF
TGTGCCAGCTCACCCGAGAGCGACTCGAACACTGAAGCTTTCTTT
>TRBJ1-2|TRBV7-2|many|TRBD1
CASSLGGTDRSGYTF
TGTGCCAGCAGCTTAGGAGGGACAGACAGGAGCGGCTACACCTTC
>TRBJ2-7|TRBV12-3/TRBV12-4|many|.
CASAPGWPYEQYF
TGTGCCAGCGCCCCCGGGTGGCCCTACGAGCAGTACTTC
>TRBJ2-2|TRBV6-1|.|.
CASIGNRAAGELFF
TGTGCCAGCATCGGTAACAGGGCTGCCGGGGAGCTGTTTTTT
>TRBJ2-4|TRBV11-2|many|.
CASSISYPAKNIQYF
TGTGCCAGCAGCATCTCCTACCCCGCCAAAAACATTCAGTACTTC
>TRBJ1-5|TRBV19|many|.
CASRRLDQPQHF
TGTGCCAGTAGGCGTCTTGATCAGCCCCAGCATTTT
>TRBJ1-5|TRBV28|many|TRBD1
CASRQGGSSNQPQHF
TGTGCCAGCAGACAGGGGGGTTCAAGCAATCAGCCCCAGCATTTT
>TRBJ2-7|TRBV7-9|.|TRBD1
CASSFGTGPIEQYF
TGTGCCAGCAGCTTCGGGACAGGGCCAATCGAGCAGTACTTC
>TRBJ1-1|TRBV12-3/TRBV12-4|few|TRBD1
CASTDRVDTEAFF
TGTGCCAGCACCGACAGGGTGGACACTGAAGCTTTCTTT
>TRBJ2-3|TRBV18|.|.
CASSPTAADTQYF
TGTGCCAGCTCACCAACTGCTGCAGATACGCAGTATTTT
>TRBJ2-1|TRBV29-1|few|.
CSVEGVSSLPNEQSF
TGCAGCGTTGAAGGTGTCTCCAGTCTCCCTAATGAGCAGTCCTTC
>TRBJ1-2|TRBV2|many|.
CASKETANYGYTF
TGTGCCAGCAAGGAGACAGCTAACTATGGCTACACCTTC
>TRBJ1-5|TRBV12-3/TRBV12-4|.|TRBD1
CASRDRVNRPQHF
TGTGCCAGCAGGGACAGGGTGAATCGGCCCCAGCATTTT
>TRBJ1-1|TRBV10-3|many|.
CAISENTEAFF
TGTGCCATCAGCGAGAACACTGAAGCTTTCTTT
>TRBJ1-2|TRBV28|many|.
CASSFVGSYYGYTF
TGTGCCAGCAGTTTTGTAGGGAGCTACTATGGCTACACCTTC
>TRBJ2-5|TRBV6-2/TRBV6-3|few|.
CASSYRGTGGSETQYF
TGTGCCAGCAGTTACAGGGGGACCGGGGGGTCGGAGACCCAGTACTTC
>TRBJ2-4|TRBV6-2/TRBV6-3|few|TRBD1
CASSPTGENIQYF
TGTGCCAGCAGCCCGACAGGGGAAAACATTCAGTACTTC
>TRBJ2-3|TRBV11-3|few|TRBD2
CASSQGTSGASTDTQYF
TGTGCCAGCAGCCAAGGGACTAGCGGGGCTAGCACAGATACGCAGTATTTT
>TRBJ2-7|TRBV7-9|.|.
CASSPRAEVVSEQYF
TGTGCCAGCAGCCCACGAGCCGAAGTCGTCTCCGAGCAGTACTTC
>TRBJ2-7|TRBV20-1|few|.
CSARTGNLYEQYF
TGCAGTGCTAGGACCGGGAACCTTTACGAGCAGTACTTC
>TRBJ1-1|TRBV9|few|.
CASSVRQSNTEAFF
TGTGCCAGCAGCGTGCGACAGTCGAACACTGAAGCTTTCTTT
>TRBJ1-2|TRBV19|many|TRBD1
CASSPDRGNYGYTF
TGTGCCAGCAGTCCCGACAGGGGAAACTATGGCTACACCTTC
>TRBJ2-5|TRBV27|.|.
CASRHEAMGTQYF
TGTGCCAGCAGGCACGAGGCGATGGGGACCCAGTACTTC
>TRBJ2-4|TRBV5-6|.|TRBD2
CASSPGTRSIQYF
TGTGCCAGCAGCCCCGGGACTAGAAGCATTCAGTACTTC
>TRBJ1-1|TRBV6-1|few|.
CASSPGVSTEAFF
TGTGCCAGCAGCCCAGGGGTGAGCACTGAAGCTTTCTTT
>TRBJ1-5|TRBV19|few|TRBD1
CASRTDRGLNQPQHF
TGTGCCAGTAGGACGGACAGGGGATTAAATCAGCCCCAGCATTTT
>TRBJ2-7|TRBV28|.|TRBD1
CASSGTGVGSYEQYF
TGTGCCAGCAGTGGAACAGGGGTCGGCTCCTACGAGCAGTACTTC
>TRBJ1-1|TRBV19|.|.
CASSITGQHAEAFF
TGTGCCAGTAGTATAACAGGGCAACATGCTGAAGCTTTCTTT
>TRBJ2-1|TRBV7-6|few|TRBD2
CASSLNLGGSYRNEQFF
TGTGCCAGCAGCTTAAACCTAGGCGGGAGTTATCGAAATGAGCAGTTCTTC
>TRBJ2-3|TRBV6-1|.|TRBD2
CASSELGGTSGTDTQYF
TGTGCCAGCAGTGAATTAGGGGGGACTAGCGGCACAGATACGCAGTATTTT
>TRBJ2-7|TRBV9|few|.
CASSATGVLGYEQYF
TGTGCCAGCAGCGCGACGGGGGTGCTGGGGTACGAGCAGTACTTC
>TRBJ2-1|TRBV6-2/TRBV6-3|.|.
CASSLWSRGTSSYNEQFF
TGTGCCAGCAGTTTGTGGTCCCGCGGTACGAGCTCCTACAATGAGCAGTTCTTC